These 26 T cell receptor beta chains share one sample of origin, sequenced in a study of molecular identifiers for immune sequencing clone quantification (dated by TCRdb to 2017 to 2018). Libraries were built with PCR. Data came from a NextSeq 500. Starting from the raw public reads, TCRdb applied fastp trimming at Q25, assembled clones with MiXCR and retained in-frame beta chains. All rows with the same CDR3 protein become a single entry with the most common DNA and genes. This sample lists over 550,000 distinct CDR3 sequences; roughly 23% were detected once. Clones ranked in the top ten supply 0.78% of the sample. The specimen was naive CD8+ T cells from blood, with Jurkat cell RNA spiked in. The label giving this sample's cell subset or site can be read as: FACS-sorted CD8+CD4-CCR7+CD45RA+ naive T cells. Receptors were obtained from a human donor in good health. Some libraries in this study had Jurkat cell RNA spiked in.

The J gene is TRBJ1-4, the V gene TRBV4-3, with 7 bases matching TRBD1. Germline V gene lookup returns CDR1 LGHNA and CDR2 YSLEER. With 0 bases clipped from V and 4 bases from J, the junction kept 5 bases outside the gene matches. This CDR3 spans 16 amino acids. CDR3 DNA sequence: TGCGCCAGCAGCCAAGATAAGGGACAGCATAATGAAAAACTGTTTTTT. Protein sequence: CASSQDKGQHNEKLFF.

This clonotype was detected many times. The chain uses TRBV5-5 and TRBJ2-5, with 7 bases aligning to TRBD1. Trimming removed 0 bases from V and 5 bases from J; junction bases left unmatched: 7. The germline CDR1 and CDR2 sequences are SGHKS and YYEKEE (reference sequence). The length of the CDR3 is 15 residues. The CDR3 loop is CASSLAPTGFETQYF. The DNA of the CDR3 is TGTGCCAGCAGCTTGGCCCCGACAGGGTTCGAGACCCAGTACTTC. Supplemented by reference TRBV5-5 and TRBJ2-5, the full variable domain reads DAGVTQSPTHLIKTRGQQVTLRCSPISGHKSVSWYQQVLGQGPQFIFQYYEKEERGRGNFPDRFSARQFPNYSSELNVNALLLGDSALYLCASSLAPTGFETQYFGPGTRLLVL.

The sample holds a few counts of this clonotype. The chain carries TRBV6-6 and TRBJ1-2; D might be TRBD1 (6 bases). The CDR3 is 16 amino acids. V dropped 2 bases and J dropped 5 bases, with 18 bases sitting between them. Germline assignment: CDR1 MNHNY and CDR2 SVGAGI (reference sequence). As DNA, the CDR3 is TGTGCCAGCAGTTACGACGGTCCAGGGGCGGGGTATGGCTACACCTTC. Residues: CASSYDGPGAGYGYTF.

This clonotype has ten or more counts. This chain uses TRBV5-6 with TRBJ2-3; D may be TRBD2 (6 bases). The germline V and J ends were trimmed by 3 bases and 4 bases, with 18 bases remaining between them. Germline CDR1 and CDR2: SGHDT and YYEEEE. The CDR3 totals 16 residues. In nucleotides, the CDR3 is TGTGCCAGCAGCTCCACCTCAAAGCGGGTTGCAGATACGCAGTATTTT. This codes for CASSSTSKRVADTQYF.

The sample holds many counts of this clonotype. V is TRBV19 and J is TRBJ2-7, with 7 bases identical to TRBD1. From germline, CDR1 is LNHDA and CDR2 SQIVND (reference sequence). The V gene end was trimmed by 5 bases and the J gene end by 6 bases; junction bases not matched to a gene: 4. CDR3 length: 12 residues. CDR3: CASSETGREQYF. CDR3 DNA sequence: TGTGCCAGTAGTGAGACAGGGCGCGAGCAGTACTTC.

The rearrangement joins TRBV5-6 to TRBJ2-7; D is tentatively TRBD1 or TRBD2 (6 bases each). The CDR3 totals 16 residues. Germline-derived CDR1 and CDR2 are SGHDT and YYEEEE. V shed 4 bases and J shed 2 bases, with 19 bases lying between them. In DNA form, the CDR3 reads TGTGCCAGCAGCGCCCCGACGGGGGACACCACCTACGAGCAGTACTTC. It specifies CASSAPTGDTTYEQYF.

V usage is TRBV6-5 and J usage is TRBJ2-2; 11 bases align to TRBD1. Per the germline V gene, CDR1 is MNHEY and CDR2 is SVGAGI. CDR3 length equals 18 residues. The trim removed 7 bases at V and 3 bases at J, leaving 13 bases unmatched. The CDR3 nucleotides are TGTGCCAGCACCAAAAAAGGGACAGGGGGGTTTCACACCGGGGAGCTGTTTTTT. It specifies CASTKKGTGGFHTGELFF.

The chain links TRBV3-1 to TRBJ1-1; no firm D call. V shed 1 base and J shed 3 bases, with 12 bases lying between them. CDR1 and CDR2 from the germline V gene are LGHDT and YNNKEL (reference sequence). The CDR3 runs to 15 residues. The CDR3 sequence is CASSQGSPRYTEAFF. The DNA for the CDR3 is TGTGCCAGCAGCCAAGGCAGTCCTAGATACACTGAAGCTTTCTTT.

This clonotype has more than one count but fewer than ten. The junction and the germline gene differ at one end; a read error may be behind it. This chain connects TRBV19 to TRBJ2-7; 7 bases are a match to TRBD1. Germline V gives CDR1 LNHDA, CDR2 SQIVND (reference sequence). This CDR3 region has 14 residues. The CDR3 sequence: CASSPGTASYEQCF. In DNA form, the CDR3 reads TGTGCCAGTAGCCCCGGGACAGCCTCCTACGAGCAGTGCTTC.

The sample holds many counts of this clonotype. This chain links TRBV7-9 with TRBJ2-7; TRBD1 matches at 7 bases. CDR1 and CDR2 from the germline V gene are SEHNR and FQNEAQ (reference sequence). V lost 3 bases to trimming and J lost 0 bases; unmatched junction nucleotides: 2. There are 14 residues in the CDR3. The CDR3 region has the DNA TGTGCCAGCAGCTTGGGGACAGCCTCCTACGAGCAGTACTTC. Translation gives CASSLGTASYEQYF.

V and J are TRBV19 and TRBJ1-1; D ambiguous. The CDR3 is 12 residues long. Trimming pared 3 bases from V and 6 bases from J, leaving 8 bases between. From germline, CDR1 is LNHDA and CDR2 SQIVND (reference sequence). CDR3 DNA: TGTGCCAGTAGTATGCCCGGGGCTGAAGCTTTCTTT. This gives the protein CASSMPGAEAFF.

The chain has TRBV7-9 and TRBJ2-2; a possible D gene is TRBD2 (5 bases). Looked up from germline, CDR1 is SEHNR and CDR2 is FQNEAQ (reference sequence). V lost 1 base to trimming and J lost 7 bases, with 19 bases between them. The CDR3 runs 17 residues. CDR3 sequence reads: CASSLGLPSRTVGELFF. CDR3 coding DNA: TGTGCCAGCAGCTTAGGGTTACCTAGCAGGACGGTCGGGGAGCTGTTTTTT.

The V and J genes are TRBV6-5 and TRBJ1-5; D ambiguous. CDR1 is MNHEY and CDR2 is SVGAGI in the germline V gene. Trimming pared 8 bases from V and 3 bases from J, leaving 17 bases between. CDR3 size: 15 residues. The CDR3 sequence: CASAIVLAPNQPQHF. The CDR3 DNA follows: TGTGCCAGCGCAATTGTCCTCGCCCCCAATCAGCCCCAGCATTTT.

This clonotype was recorded at least ten times. The chain combines TRBV4-3 with TRBJ2-7; D unresolved. CDR1 and CDR2 (germline): LGHNA, YSLEER. This CDR3 region has 14 residues. V was clipped by 1 base and J by 5 bases, with 12 bases between them. The CDR3 DNA reads as TGCGCCAGCAGCCAAGGGATAGGGTACGACGAGCAGTACTTC. Its translation: CASSQGIGYDEQYF.

The table lists this clonotype with a few counts. The rearrangement joins TRBV6-2 or TRBV6-3 to TRBJ2-3; TRBD2 matches at 8 bases. V lost 6 bases to trimming and J lost 5 bases; unmatched junction nucleotides: 13. The V gene's germline CDR1 is MNHEY and CDR2 SVGEGT. The CDR3 covers 16 residues. CDR3: CASSDSSGGRGDTQYF. CDR3 bases: TGTGCCAGCAGCGATTCAAGCGGGGGCCGGGGAGATACGCAGTATTTT.

A word on this clonotype: This may be a read error: a much more frequent sequence differs by one nucleotide. The chain carries TRBV4-2 and TRBJ2-3; perhaps D is TRBD1 or TRBD2 (5 bases each). V was clipped by 5 bases and J by 11 bases, with 17 bases between them. The CDR3 is 13 amino acids. Germline assignment: CDR1 LGHNA and CDR2 YNFKEQ. As DNA, the CDR3 is TGTGCCAGCAGCGGGGGACCCCTTTTTGGGCAGTATTTT. Its protein product is CASSGGPLFGQYF.

On this clonotype itself: At one boundary the junction diverges from the germline segment, which might be a read error. The V call is TRBV19, the J call TRBJ2-7; D unresolved. This CDR3 region has 15 residues. The germline gives CDR1 LNHDA, CDR2 SQIVND (reference sequence). The CDR3 DNA reads TGTGCGAGTAGCCCCCTCGCCGGGCGTTCTTACGAGCAGTACTTC. Translating it yields CASSPLAGRSYEQYF.

The chain recombines TRBV27 with TRBJ1-5; no clear D gene. Trimming removed 10 bases at V and 10 bases at J, with 17 bases between. CDR1 and CDR2 (germline): MNHEY, SMNVEV (reference sequence). The CDR3 is made up of 12 amino acids. The CDR3 reads CATLRPNRPQHF. The CDR3 DNA reads TGTGCCACCCTTAGGCCGAATCGACCCCAGCATTTT.

Comment on this clonotype: The germline gene is not matched at one end of the junction; a read error may be the cause. This sequence joins TRBV6-2 or TRBV6-3 and TRBJ2-3; the D is unclear. This CDR3 comprises 16 residues. Germline-derived CDR1 and CDR2 are MNHEY and SVGEGT. The CDR3 spells CASSYSIEKVTETQYF. In DNA form, the CDR3 reads TGTGCCAGCAGTTACTCGATTGAGAAGGTAACAGAAACGCAGTATTTT.

The rearrangement joins TRBV6-2 or TRBV6-3 to TRBJ2-7; D possibly corresponds to TRBD2 (5 bases). V was trimmed by 5 bases and J by 3 bases, leaving 29 bases between them. This CDR3 region has 19 residues. Per the germline V gene, CDR1 is MNHEY and CDR2 is SVGEGT. The CDR3 coding sequence is TGTGCCAGCAGTCCTACCTTACGAAAGCGTGGGGAGTACCGCTACGAGCAGTACTTC. Protein sequence: CASSPTLRKRGEYRYEQYF.

The chain carries TRBV20-1 and TRBJ2-7, with 10 bases aligning to TRBD2. The trim removed 6 bases at V and 1 base at J, leaving 6 bases unmatched. The CDR3 is 14 amino acids. The V gene's germline CDR1 is DFQATT and CDR2 SNEGSKA (reference sequence). The CDR3 DNA follows: TGCAGTGCCCTTAGCGGGGGGACTTCCTACGAGCAGTACTTC. It encodes CSALSGGTSYEQYF.

In this sample, this clonotype turned up a few times. The chain employs TRBV4-1 and TRBJ2-2, with TRBD1 matching 10 bases. The V segment lost 0 bases and the J segment 7 bases; nucleotides outside the gene matches: 5. The CDR3 spans 16 residues. Germline-derived CDR1 and CDR2 are MGHRA and YSYEKL. The CDR3 spells CASSQEPGQGFGELFF. In DNA, the CDR3 is TGCGCCAGCAGCCAAGAACCGGGACAGGGGTTCGGGGAGCTGTTTTTT.

This clonotype was picked up a small number of times. The CDR3 protein is CASSLPGQYGYTF. CDR3 DNA: TGTGCCAGCAGTTTGCCAGGGCAATATGGCTACACCTTC. The rearrangement links TRBV6-2 or TRBV6-3 to TRBJ1-2; weak D call: TRBD1 (5 bases). The CDR3 is 13 residues long. Germline V lookup: CDR1 MNHEY, CDR2 SVGEGT. Trimming stripped 4 bases from V and 5 bases from J, with 11 bases between.

Many counts were recorded for this clonotype. The V and J genes are TRBV12-3 or TRBV12-4 and TRBJ2-5; the match to TRBD1 covers 7 bases. The CDR3 is made up of 13 amino acids. Trimming took 4 bases from V and 3 from J; bases not matched to a gene: 2. The CDR3 nucleotides read TGTGCCAGCAGTTCGACAGGGAAAGAGACCCAGTACTTC. It codes for CASSSTGKETQYF.

There are many counts of this clonotype. The V gene is TRBV7-6, the J gene TRBJ1-3; weak D call: TRBD1 (5 bases). V was cut by 4 bases and J by 4 bases, with 11 bases left in between. Looked up from germline, CDR1 is SGHVS and CDR2 is FNYEAQ. There are 14 residues in the CDR3. In DNA, the CDR3 is TGTGCCAGCAGCTCGCGGGGCGCCGGAAACACCATATATTTT. Its protein is CASSSRGAGNTIYF.

The chain recombines TRBV11-2 with TRBJ1-1; D is unresolved. The CDR3 contains 14 residues. V gave up 5 bases and J gave up 10 bases, with 20 bases separating them. Germline V gene sequence: CDR1 SGHAT, CDR2 FQNNGV. The CDR3 loop is CASSLKVRITGAFF. Here the CDR3 DNA reads TGTGCCAGCAGCCTCAAGGTACGGATCACCGGAGCTTTCTTT.